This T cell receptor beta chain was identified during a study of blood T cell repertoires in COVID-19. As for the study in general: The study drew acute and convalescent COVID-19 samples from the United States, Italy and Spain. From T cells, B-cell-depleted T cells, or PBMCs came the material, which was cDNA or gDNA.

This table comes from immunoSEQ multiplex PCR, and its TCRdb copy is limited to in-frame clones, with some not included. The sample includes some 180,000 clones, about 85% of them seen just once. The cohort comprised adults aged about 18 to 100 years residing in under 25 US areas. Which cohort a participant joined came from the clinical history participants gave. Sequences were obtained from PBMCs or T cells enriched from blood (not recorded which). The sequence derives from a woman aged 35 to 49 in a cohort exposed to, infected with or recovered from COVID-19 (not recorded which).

CDR3 sequence reads: CASSLELFRHDSNQPQHF. The CDR3 nucleotides read TGTGCCAGCAGCTTGGAACTTTTCAGGCACGATAGCAATCAGCCCCAGCATTTT. The chain uses TRBV5-6 and TRBJ1-5; D not resolved. The length of the CDR3 is 18 residues. V was trimmed by 0 bases and J by 0 bases, leaving 16 bases between them. Germline V gene data show CDR1 as SGHDT and CDR2 as YYEEEE.